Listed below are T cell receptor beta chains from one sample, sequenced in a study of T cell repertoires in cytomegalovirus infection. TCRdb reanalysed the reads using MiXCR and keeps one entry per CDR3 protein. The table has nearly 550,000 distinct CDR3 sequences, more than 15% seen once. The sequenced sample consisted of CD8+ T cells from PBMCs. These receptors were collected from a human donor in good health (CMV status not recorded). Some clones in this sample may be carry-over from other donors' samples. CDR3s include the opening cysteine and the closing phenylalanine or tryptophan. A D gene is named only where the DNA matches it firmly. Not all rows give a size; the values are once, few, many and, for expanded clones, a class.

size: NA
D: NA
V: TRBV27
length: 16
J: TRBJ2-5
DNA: TGTGCCAGCAGTTTATCCCGGGGTCTAGCCAGAGAGACCCAGTACTTC
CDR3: CASSLSRGLARETQYF

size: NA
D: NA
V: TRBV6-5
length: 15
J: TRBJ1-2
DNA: TGTGCCAGCAGTTACTCGGACAGTCGAAGGGATGGCTACACCTTC
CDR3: CASSYSDSRRDGYTF

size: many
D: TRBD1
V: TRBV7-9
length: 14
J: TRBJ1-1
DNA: TGTGCCAGCAGCCCCGGACAGGGTAAAACTGAAGCTTTCTTT
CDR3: CASSPGQGKTEAFF

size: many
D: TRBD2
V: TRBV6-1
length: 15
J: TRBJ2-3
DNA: TGTGCCAGCCCGCTTCTAGCGGGAGAGGCAGATACGCAGTATTTT
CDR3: CASPLLAGEADTQYF

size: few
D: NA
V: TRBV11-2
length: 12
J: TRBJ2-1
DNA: TGTGCCAGCGCTGACAGCGCCAATGAGCAGTTCTTC
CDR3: CASADSANEQFF

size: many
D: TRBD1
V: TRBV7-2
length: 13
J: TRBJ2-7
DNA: TGTGCCAGCAGGCTGGGACAGATCTACGAGCAGTACTTC
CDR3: CASRLGQIYEQYF

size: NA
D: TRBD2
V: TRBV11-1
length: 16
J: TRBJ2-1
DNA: TGTGCCAGCTCATCCGACGGGCTAGCGGGGGACAATGAGCAGTTCTTC
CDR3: CASSSDGLAGDNEQFF

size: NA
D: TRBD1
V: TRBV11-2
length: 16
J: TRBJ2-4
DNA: TGTGCCAGCAGCTCGGGGACAGGGCTAGCCAAAAACATTCAGTACTTC
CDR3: CASSSGTGLAKNIQYF

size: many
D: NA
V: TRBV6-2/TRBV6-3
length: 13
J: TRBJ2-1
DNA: TGTGCCAGCAGTTACTCGGTGGGTAGAGCGCAGTTCTTC
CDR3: CASSYSVGRAQFF

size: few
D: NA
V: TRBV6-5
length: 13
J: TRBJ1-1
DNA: TGTGCCAGCAGTACCTTCGGGGGGTTTGAAGCTTTCTTT
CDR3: CASSTFGGFEAFF

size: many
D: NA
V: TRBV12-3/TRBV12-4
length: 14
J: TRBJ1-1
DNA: TGTGCCAGCAGGCATACAGAGATCCTAGCTGAAGCTTTCTTT
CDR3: CASRHTEILAEAFF

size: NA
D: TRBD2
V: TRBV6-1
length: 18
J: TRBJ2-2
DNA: TGTGCCAGCACCAAGGAGGCTAGCGGGATCCTCGCGGGCGGGGAGCTGTTTTTT
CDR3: CASTKEASGILAGGELFF

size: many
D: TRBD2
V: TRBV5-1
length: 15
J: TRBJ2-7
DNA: TGCGCCAGCAGCTTGGGCAGCGGGGCCCCCTACGAGCAGTACTTC
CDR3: CASSLGSGAPYEQYF

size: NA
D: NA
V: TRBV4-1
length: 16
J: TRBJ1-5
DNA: TGCGCCAGCAGCCAAGATGAAGAACAGGTCAATCAGCCCCAGCATTTT
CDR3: CASSQDEEQVNQPQHF

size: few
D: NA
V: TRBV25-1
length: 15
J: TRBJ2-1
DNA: TGTGCCACTTCGGCCGGGGCGAGCTCCTACAATGAGCAGTTCTTC
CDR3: CATSAGASSYNEQFF

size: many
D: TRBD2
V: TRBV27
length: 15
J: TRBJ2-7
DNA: TGTGCCAGCAGGAATATAGGGACTAGGAACTACGAGCAGTACTTC
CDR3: CASRNIGTRNYEQYF

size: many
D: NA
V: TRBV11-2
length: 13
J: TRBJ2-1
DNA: TGTGCCAGCAGCCCATCAGCGGGTAATGAGCAGTTCTTC
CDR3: CASSPSAGNEQFF

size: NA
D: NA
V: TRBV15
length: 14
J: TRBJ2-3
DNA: TGTGCCACCAGCTCGAGAGGGGGGACAGATACGCAGTATTTT
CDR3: CATSSRGGTDTQYF

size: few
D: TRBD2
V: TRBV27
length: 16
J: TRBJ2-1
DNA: TGTGCCAGCAGTCCATCTAGCGGGAACTCCTACAATGAGCAGTTCTTC
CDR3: CASSPSSGNSYNEQFF

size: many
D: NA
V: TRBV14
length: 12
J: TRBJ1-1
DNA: TGTGCCAGCAGCCGCACAGGGACTGAAGCTTTCTTT
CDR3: CASSRTGTEAFF

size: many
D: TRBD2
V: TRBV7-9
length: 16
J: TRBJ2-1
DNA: TGTGCCAGCAGCTTAAAAAGCGGGGGGCGCTACAATGAGCAGTTCTTC
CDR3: CASSLKSGGRYNEQFF

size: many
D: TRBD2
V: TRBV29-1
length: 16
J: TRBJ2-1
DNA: TGCAGCGTCCCGGATGGTAGGACTAGCCGATCGGATGAGCAGTTCTTC
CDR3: CSVPDGRTSRSDEQFF

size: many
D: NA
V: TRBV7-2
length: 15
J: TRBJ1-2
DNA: TGTGCCAGCAGCTTACAGCGGTACAGGACCTATGGCTACACCTTC
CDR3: CASSLQRYRTYGYTF

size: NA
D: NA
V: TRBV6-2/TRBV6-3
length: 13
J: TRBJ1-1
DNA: TGTGCCAGCAGTTACTCGATACCTCCCCAGGCTTTCTTT
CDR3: CASSYSIPPQAFF

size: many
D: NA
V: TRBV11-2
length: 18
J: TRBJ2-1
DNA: TGTGCCAGCAGCTTAAACTCTGGGACCGCGGTATCCTACAATGAGCAGTTCTTC
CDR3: CASSLNSGTAVSYNEQFF

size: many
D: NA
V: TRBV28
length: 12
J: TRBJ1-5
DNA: TGTGCCAGCAGGTTGGGTGGCCAGCCCCAGCATTTT
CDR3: CASRLGGQPQHF

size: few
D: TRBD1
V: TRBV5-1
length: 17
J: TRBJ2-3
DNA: TGCGCCAGCAGCTTGCTAGGGACAGGGGAAACCACAGATACGCAGTATTTT
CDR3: CASSLLGTGETTDTQYF

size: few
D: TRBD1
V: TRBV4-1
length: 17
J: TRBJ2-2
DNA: TGCGCCAGCAGCCAAGAGACAGGGGTCGGGTACACCGGGGAGCTGTTTTTT
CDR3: CASSQETGVGYTGELFF

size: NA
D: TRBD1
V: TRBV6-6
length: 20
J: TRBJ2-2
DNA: TGTGCCAGCAGTTACTCCTTCTGGGACAGGACCCTTGGATTGCCCGGGGAGCTGTTTTTT
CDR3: CASSYSFWDRTLGLPGELFF

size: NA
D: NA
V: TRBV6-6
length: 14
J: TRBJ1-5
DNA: TGTGCCAGCAGGGAAGTTATGGGCAATCAGCCCCAGCATTTT
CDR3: CASREVMGNQPQHF

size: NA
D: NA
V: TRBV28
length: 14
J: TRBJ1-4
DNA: TGTGCCAGCAGCCCCCGGGACTATAGTGAAACACTGTTTTTT
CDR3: CASSPRDYSETLFF

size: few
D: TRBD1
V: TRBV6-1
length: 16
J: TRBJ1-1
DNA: TGTGCCAGCTCCCGGGACAGGGGGCGGATGAACACTGAAGCTTTCTTT
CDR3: CASSRDRGRMNTEAFF

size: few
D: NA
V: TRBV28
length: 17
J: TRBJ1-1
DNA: TGTGCCAGCAGTTTATTGGCAGGGGCGTATATGGACACTGAAGCTTTCTTT
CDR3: CASSLLAGAYMDTEAFF

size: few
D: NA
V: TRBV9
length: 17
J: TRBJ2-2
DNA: TGTGCCAGCAGCGTTGCACAGGGTGGAGGTCGCACCGGGGAGCTGTTTTTT
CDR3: CASSVAQGGGRTGELFF

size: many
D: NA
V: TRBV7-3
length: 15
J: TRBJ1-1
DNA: TGTGCCAGCAGCTTACGACACTCACCGAACACTGAAGCTTTCTTT
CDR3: CASSLRHSPNTEAFF

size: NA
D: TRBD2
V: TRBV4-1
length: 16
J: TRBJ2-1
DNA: TGTGCCAGCAGCCTGAGGGCTAGCGGGAGCTACAATGAGCAGTTCTTC
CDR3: CASSLRASGSYNEQFF

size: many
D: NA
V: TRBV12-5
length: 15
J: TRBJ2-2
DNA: TGTGCTAGTGGTTGGGACTTTCTTGGGACCGGGGAGCTGTTTTTT
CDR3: CASGWDFLGTGELFF

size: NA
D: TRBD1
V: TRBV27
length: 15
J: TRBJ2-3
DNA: TGTGCCAGCAGGCCCCGGGACAGGGGAACAGATACGCAGTATTTT
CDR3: CASRPRDRGTDTQYF

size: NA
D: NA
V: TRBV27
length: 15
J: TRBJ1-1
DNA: TGTGCCAGCAGAGAAGGGGGACAAGTGAACACTGAAGCTTTCTTT
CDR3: CASREGGQVNTEAFF

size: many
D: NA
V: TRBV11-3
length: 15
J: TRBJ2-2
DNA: TGTGCCAGCAGCTTACGCGGGGGCTCCCCCGGGGAGCTGTTTTTT
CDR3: CASSLRGGSPGELFF

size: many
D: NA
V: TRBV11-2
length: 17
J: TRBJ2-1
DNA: TGTGCCAGCAGCTCCCTCGACAGCCCCCACTCCTACAATGAGCAGTTCTTC
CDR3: CASSSLDSPHSYNEQFF

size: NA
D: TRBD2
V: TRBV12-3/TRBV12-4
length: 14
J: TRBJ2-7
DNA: TGTGCCAGCAGTTGGGAGGGGAGGGCCTACGAGCAGTACTTC
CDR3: CASSWEGRAYEQYF

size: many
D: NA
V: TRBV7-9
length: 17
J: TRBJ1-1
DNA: TGTGCCAGCAGCTTATTGGGGGGGGAACAGAGCCTTTCAGAAGCTTTCTTT
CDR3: CASSLLGGEQSLSEAFF

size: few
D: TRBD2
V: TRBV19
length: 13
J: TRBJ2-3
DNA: TGTGCCAGTAGTACAACTAGCGCAGATACGCAGTATTTT
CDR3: CASSTTSADTQYF

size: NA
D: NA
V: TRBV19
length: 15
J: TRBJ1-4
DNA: TGTGCCAGTAATCGGGTGGGGGCCCGTAATGAAAAACTGTTTTTT
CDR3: CASNRVGARNEKLFF

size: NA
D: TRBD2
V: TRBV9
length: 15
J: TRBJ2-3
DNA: TGTGCCAGCAGCGTAAACCTAGCGGGAGAAGATACGCAGTATTTT
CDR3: CASSVNLAGEDTQYF

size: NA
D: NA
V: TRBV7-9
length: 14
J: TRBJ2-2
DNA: TGTGCCAGCAGCTTAAAACAGGCTACCGGGGAGCTGTTTTTT
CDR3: CASSLKQATGELFF

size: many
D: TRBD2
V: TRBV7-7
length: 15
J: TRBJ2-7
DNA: TGTGCCAGCAGCTTAGGGTCGGGGGGGGCCTACGAGCAGTACTTC
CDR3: CASSLGSGGAYEQYF

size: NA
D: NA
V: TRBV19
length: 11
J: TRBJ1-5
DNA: TGTGCCAGTAGTACCGGGGAGCCCCAGCATTTT
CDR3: CASSTGEPQHF

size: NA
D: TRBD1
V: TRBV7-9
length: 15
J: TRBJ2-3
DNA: TGTGCCAGCAGCTCACCCCGACAGGGAAGGGATACGCAGTATTTT
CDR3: CASSSPRQGRDTQYF

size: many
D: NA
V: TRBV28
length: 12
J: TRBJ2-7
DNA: TGTGCCAGCAGCTTTCTCTCTTACGAGCAGTACTTC
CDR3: CASSFLSYEQYF

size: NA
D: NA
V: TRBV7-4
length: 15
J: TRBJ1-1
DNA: TGTGCCAGCAGCTTCCAATGCCTGATGAACACTGAAGCTTTCTTT
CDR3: CASSFQCLMNTEAFF

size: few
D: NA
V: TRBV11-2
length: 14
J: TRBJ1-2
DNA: TGTGCCAGCAGCCCTGAGGGGGGTGACGATGGCTACACCTTC
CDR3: CASSPEGGDDGYTF

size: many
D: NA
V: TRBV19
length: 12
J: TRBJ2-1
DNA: TGTGCCAGTAGTCCACTCGGCCATGAGCAGTTCTTC
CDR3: CASSPLGHEQFF

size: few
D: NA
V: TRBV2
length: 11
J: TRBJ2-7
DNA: TGTGCCTTGTCCCGGGGGAACGAGCAGTACTTC
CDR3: CALSRGNEQYF

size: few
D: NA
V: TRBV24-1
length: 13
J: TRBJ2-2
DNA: TGTGCCACCGAAGACAGGGAGGCCGGGGAGCTGTTTTTT
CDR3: CATEDREAGELFF

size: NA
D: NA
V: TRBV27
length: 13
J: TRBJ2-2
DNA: TGTGCCAGCAGTGAAGGTTATTCCGGGGAGCTGTTTTTT
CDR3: CASSEGYSGELFF

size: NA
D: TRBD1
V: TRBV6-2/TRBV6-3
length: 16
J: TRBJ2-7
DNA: TGTGCCAGCAGTGACCCCGGGCAGGGGGTCTCCTACGAGCAGTACTTC
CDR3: CASSDPGQGVSYEQYF

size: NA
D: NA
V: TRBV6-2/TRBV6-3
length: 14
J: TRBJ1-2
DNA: TGTGCCAGCAGTTACCCGCTACCTAACTATGGCTACACCTTC
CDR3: CASSYPLPNYGYTF